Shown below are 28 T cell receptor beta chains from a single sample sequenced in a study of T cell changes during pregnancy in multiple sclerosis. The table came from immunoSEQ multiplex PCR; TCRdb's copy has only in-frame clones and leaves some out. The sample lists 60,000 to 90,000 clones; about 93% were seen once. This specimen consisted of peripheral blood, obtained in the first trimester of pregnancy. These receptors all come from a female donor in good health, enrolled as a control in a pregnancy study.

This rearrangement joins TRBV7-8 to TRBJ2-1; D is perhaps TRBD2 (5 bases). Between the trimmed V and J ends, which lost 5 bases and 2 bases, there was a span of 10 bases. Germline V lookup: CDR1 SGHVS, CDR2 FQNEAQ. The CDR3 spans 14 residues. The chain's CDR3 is CASSPEGTYNEQFF. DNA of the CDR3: TGTGCCAGCAGCCCCGAGGGAACCTACAATGAGCAGTTCTTC.

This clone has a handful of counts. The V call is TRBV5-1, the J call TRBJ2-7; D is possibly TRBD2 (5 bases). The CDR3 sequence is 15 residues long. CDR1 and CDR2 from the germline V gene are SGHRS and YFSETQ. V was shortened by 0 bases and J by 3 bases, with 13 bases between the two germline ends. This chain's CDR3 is CASSLAAGGYYEQYF. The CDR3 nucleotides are TGCGCCAGCAGCTTGGCCGCCGGCGGGTACTACGAGCAGTACTTC. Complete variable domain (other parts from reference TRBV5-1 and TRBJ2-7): KAGVTQTPRYLIKTRGQQVTLSCSPISGHRSVSWYQQTPGQGLQFLFEYFSETQRNKGNFPGRFSGRQFSNSRSEMNVSTLELGDSALYLCASSLAAGGYYEQYFGPGTRLTVT.

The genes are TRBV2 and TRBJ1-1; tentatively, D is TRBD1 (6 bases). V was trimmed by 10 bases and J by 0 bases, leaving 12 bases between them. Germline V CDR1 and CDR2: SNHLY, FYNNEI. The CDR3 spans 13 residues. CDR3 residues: CATCRDMNTEAFF. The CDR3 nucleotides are TGTGCCACCTGTAGGGACATGAACACTGAAGCTTTCTTT.

The chain's CDR3 is CASSSGYNEQFF. CDR3 DNA: TGTGCCAGCAGTAGCGGTTACAATGAGCAGTTCTTC. The chain has TRBV6-4 and TRBJ2-1, with a tentative D call TRBD2 (5 bases). Germline CDR1 MRHNA, CDR2 SNTAGT. The length of the CDR3 is 12 residues. V shed 5 bases and J shed 4 bases, with 6 bases lying between them.

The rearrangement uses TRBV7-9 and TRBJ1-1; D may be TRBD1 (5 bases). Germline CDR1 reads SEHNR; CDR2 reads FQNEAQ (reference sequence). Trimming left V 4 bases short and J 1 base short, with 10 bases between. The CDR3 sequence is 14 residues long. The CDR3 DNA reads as TGTGCCAGCAGCTCCAGGGCGGAGAACACTGAAGCTTTCTTT. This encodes CASSSRAENTEAFF.

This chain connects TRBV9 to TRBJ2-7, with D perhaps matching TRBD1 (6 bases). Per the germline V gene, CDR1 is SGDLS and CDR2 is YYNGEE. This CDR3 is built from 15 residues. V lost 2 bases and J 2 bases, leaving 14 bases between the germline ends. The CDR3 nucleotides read TGTGCCAGCAGCGTGTCCACAGGGACCACCTACGAGCAGTACTTC. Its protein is CASSVSTGTTYEQYF.

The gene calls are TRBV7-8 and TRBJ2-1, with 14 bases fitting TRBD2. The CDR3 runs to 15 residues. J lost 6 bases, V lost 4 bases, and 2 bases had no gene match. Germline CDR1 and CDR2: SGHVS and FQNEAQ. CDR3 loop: CASSSTSGRANEQFF. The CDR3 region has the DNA TGTGCCAGCAGCTCGACTAGCGGGAGGGCCAATGAGCAGTTCTTC.

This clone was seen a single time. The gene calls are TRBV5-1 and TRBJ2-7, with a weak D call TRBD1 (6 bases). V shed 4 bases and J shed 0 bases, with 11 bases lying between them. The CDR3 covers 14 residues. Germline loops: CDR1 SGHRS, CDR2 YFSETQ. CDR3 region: CASSGTGSSYEQYF. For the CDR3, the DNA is TGCGCCAGCAGCGGCACAGGGAGCTCCTACGAGCAGTACTTC.

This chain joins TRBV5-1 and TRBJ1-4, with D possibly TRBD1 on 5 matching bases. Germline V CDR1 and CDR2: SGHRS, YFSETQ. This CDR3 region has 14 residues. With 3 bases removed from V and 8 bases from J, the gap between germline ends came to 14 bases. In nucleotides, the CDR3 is TGCGCCAGCAGCTCCCAGGGTATTGGCGAAAAACTGTTTTTT. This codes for CASSSQGIGEKLFF.

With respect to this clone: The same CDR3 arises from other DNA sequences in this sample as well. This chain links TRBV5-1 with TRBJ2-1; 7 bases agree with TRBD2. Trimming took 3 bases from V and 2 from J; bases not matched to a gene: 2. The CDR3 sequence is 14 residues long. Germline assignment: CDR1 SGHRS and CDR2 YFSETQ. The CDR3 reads CASSSAGAYNEQFF. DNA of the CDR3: TGCGCCAGCAGCTCCGCGGGAGCCTACAATGAGCAGTTCTTC.

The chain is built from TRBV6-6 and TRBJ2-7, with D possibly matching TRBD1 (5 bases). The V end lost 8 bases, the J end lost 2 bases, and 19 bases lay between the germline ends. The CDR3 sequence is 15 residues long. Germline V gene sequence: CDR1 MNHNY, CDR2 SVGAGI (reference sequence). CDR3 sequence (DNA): TGTGCCAGCGATGGATCGGGTGCAGGGACCTACGAGCAGTACTTC. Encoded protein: CASDGSGAGTYEQYF.

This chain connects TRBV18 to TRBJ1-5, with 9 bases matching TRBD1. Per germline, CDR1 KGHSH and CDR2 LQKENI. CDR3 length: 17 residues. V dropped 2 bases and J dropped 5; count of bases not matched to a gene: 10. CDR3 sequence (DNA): TGTGCCAGCTCACCATTCGGTCCGGGACAGGGATATCAGCCCCAGCATTTT. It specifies CASSPFGPGQGYQPQHF.

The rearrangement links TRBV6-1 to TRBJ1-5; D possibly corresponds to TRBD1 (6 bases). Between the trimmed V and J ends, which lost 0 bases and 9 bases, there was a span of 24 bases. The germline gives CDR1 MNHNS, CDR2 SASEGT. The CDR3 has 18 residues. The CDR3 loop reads CASSEAGQTWPGYPPQHF. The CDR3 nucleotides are TGTGCCAGCAGTGAAGCAGGACAGACCTGGCCCGGCTATCCGCCCCAGCATTTT.

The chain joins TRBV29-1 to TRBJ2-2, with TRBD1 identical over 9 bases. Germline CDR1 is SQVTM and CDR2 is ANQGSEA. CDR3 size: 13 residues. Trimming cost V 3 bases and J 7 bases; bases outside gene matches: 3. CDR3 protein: CSVERDRDGELFF. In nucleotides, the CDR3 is TGCAGCGTTGAGAGGGACAGGGACGGGGAGCTGTTTTTT.

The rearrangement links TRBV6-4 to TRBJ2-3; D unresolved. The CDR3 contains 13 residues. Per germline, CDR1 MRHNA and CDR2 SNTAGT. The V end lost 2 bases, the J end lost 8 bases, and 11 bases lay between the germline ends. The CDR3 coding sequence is TGTGCCAGCAGTGACGGTACTTACCCTACGCAGTATTTT. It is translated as CASSDGTYPTQYF.

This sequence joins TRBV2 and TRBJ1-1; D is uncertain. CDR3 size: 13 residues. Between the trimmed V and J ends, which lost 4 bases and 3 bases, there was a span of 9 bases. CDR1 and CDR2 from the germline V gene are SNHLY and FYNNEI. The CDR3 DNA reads TGTGCCAGCAGTGGAGGGATTTACACTGAAGCTTTCTTT. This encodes CASSGGIYTEAFF. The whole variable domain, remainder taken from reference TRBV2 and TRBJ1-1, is EPEVTQTPSHQVTQMGQEVILRCVPISNHLYFYWYRQILGQKVEFLVSFYNNEISEKSEIFDDQFSVERPDGSNFTLKIRSTKLEDSAMYFCASSGGIYTEAFFGQGTRLTVV.

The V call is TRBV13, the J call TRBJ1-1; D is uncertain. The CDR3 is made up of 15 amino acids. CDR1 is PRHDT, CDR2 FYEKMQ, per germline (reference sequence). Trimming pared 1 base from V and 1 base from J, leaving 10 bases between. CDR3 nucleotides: TGTGCCAGCAGCTTAGAAGAGTCTCAGAACACTGAAGCTTTCTTT. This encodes CASSLEESQNTEAFF.

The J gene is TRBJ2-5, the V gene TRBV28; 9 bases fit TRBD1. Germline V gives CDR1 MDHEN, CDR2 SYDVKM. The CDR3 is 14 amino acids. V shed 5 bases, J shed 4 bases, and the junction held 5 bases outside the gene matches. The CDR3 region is CASSTRTGAETQYF. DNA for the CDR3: TGTGCCAGCAGTACACGGACAGGGGCAGAGACCCAGTACTTC.

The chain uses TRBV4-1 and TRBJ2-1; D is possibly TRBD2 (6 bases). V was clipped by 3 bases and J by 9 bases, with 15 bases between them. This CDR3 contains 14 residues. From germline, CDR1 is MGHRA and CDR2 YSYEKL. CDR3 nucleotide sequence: TGCGCCAGCAGCCACGGGGGAAAAGAGACTGAGCAGTTCTTC. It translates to CASSHGGKETEQFF.

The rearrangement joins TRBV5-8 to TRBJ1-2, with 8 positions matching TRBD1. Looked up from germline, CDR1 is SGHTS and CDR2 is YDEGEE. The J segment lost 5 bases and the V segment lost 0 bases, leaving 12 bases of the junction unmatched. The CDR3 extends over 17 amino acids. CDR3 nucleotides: TGTGCCAGCAGCTTGGCGCAGGGGGCGCAGGGATGGTATGGCTACACCTTC. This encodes CASSLAQGAQGWYGYTF.

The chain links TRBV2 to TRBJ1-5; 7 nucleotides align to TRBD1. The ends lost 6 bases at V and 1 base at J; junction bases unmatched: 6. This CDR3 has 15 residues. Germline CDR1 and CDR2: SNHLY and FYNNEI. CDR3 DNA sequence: TGTGCCAGCAGGCGACAGGGTGGAAGCAATCAGCCCCAGCATTTT. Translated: CASRRQGGSNQPQHF.

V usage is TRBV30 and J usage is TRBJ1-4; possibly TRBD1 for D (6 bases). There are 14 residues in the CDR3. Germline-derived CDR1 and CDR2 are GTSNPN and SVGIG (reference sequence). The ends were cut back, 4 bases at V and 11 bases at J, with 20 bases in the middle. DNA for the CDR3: TGTGCCTGGAAACACCCAAAGGGGGGGGAGAAACTGTTTTTT. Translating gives CAWKHPKGGEKLFF.

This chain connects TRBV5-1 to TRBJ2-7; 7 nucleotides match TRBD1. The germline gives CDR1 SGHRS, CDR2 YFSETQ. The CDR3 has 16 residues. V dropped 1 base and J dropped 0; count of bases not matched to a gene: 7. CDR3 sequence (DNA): TGCGCCAGCAGCTTGTTGCAGGACAGGAGCTCCTACGAGCAGTACTTC. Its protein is CASSLLQDRSSYEQYF. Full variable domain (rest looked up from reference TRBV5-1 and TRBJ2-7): KAGVTQTPRYLIKTRGQQVTLSCSPISGHRSVSWYQQTPGQGLQFLFEYFSETQRNKGNFPGRFSGRQFSNSRSEMNVSTLELGDSALYLCASSLLQDRSSYEQYFGPGTRLTVT.

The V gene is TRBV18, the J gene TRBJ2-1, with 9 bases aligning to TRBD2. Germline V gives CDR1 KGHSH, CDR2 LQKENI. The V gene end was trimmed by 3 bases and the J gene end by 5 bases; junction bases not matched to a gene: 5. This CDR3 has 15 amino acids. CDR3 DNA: TGTGCCAGCTCACCGTTTGGCGGGAGGGACAATGAGCAGTTCTTC. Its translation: CASSPFGGRDNEQFF.

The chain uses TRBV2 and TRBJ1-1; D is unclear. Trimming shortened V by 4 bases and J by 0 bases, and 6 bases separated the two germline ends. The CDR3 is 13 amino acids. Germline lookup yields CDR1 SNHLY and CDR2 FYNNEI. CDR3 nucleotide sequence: TGTGCCAGCAGTGCGCAGGTGAACACTGAAGCTTTCTTT. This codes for CASSAQVNTEAFF.

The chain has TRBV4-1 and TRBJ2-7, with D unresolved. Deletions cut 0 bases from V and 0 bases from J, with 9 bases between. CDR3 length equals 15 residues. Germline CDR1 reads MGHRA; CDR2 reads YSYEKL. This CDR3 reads CASSQDHDTSYEQYF. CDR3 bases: TGCGCCAGCAGCCAAGATCATGACACCTCCTACGAGCAGTACTTC.

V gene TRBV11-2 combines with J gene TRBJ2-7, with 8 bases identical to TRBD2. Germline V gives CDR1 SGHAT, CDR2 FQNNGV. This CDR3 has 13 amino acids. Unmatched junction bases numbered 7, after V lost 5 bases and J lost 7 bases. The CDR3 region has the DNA TGTGCCAGCAGCGTCCGGACTAGCCGGGAGCAGTACTTC. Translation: CASSVRTSREQYF.

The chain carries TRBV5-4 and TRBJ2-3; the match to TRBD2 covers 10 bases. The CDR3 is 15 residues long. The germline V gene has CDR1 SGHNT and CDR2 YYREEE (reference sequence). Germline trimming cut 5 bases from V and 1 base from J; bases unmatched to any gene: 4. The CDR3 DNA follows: TGTGCCAGCAGGGCCGGGACTAGCGGCACAGATACGCAGTATTTT. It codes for CASRAGTSGTDTQYF.